The source of this TCR beta chain is a study of cytotoxic CD8 clonotypes in ibrutinib-treated CLL (dated by TCRdb to the early 2020s). Regarding the study in general: The cohort was composed of around twelve relapsed/refractory and roughly 16 treatment-naive patients; IGHV unmutated status was identified in about 17 patients. Longitudinal samples were available for about 30% of the 86 trial participants. Cryopreserved peripheral blood mononuclear cells were collected before treatment, at response, and at either disease progression or sustained remission. Responses were partial in around 25 patients and complete in 2; after median approximately 69 months follow-up, some 15 stayed in remission and about twelve progressed. The response samples were drawn at a median of around eleven months into treatment, with a range of about 6 to 40 months. Samples averaged approximately 260,000 productive templates and approximately 100,000 productive rearrangements. The paper as a whole reports these results and caveats: Baseline clonality exceeded that of age-matched healthy donors and correlated strongly with circulating CD8+ T-cell counts. Public clonotypes were found to be uncommon and were observed to contract or remain stable during treatment; the increase in clonality was shown to reflect expansion of private clonotypes at ibrutinib response. An increase in clonality was observed at ibrutinib response, with clonality remaining stable during sustained remission and falling back toward baseline at progression. Sampling times were not matched between patients in sustained remission and patients whose disease was progressing, and lymph node repertoires were not examined.

V is cut back by 5 bases and J by 0 bases, with 6 bases in the junction unmatched. The CDR3 has 15 amino acids, counting the end cysteine and phenylalanine. The retained sequence is limited to the CDR3, 45 bases, with the frame set at the first base. The germline V gene gives CDR1 as SGHTA and CDR2 as FQGNSA. Each clonotype received, on average, around 10x coverage in deep resolution sequencing performed on a MiSeq, where the target depth lay between 1 in 1 million and 1 in 200,000 T cells. The immunoSEQ hsTCRB Kit was used to generate TCR beta libraries. Regarding the original processing steps: Data were analyzed with ImmunoSEQ Data Assistant and ImmunoSEQ Analyzer, with V, D and J genes assigned per IMGT definitions. Clonality, which ranges from 0 to 1, was calculated as one minus the normalized Shannon entropy of productive rearrangement frequencies. Public clonotype analysis was restricted to overrepresented clonotypes comprising at least 0.05% of each patient's repertoire. Some 13 age-matched healthy donor repertoires from immuneACCESS were used as controls for clonality. The clones in this table, taken by TCRdb from immuneACCESS, are in-frame only. Not every clone is retained; where verified, under half of the shortfall comes from an unresolved V gene, and the cause of the rest is unknown. Clone size and V and J calls were adopted from that table, with D and trimming inferred from the DNA. Present in this sample are some 290,000 clones, about 77% of which were seen just once. The ten largest clones represent 6.5% to 8.5% of the sample.

For TCR beta library preparation, about 1.8 micrograms of genomic DNA were isolated from cryopreserved PBMCs. High-throughput TCR beta sequencing was performed on longitudinal blood samples from CLL patients receiving ibrutinib monotherapy. The patients took part in an open-label, single-center phase 2 trial of ibrutinib monotherapy. Points on this clone: Its specific antigen is unknown. The input lacks base qualities; no much larger clone sits a single base away.

This clonotype originated in a human donor with chronic lymphocytic leukemia. This chain joins TRBV7-2 to TRBJ1-2; TRBD1 agrees with 7 junctional bases. The sequences come from PBMCs, collected before ibrutinib treatment. The CDR3 region: CASSRGTETNYGYTF. Read as DNA, the sequence is TGTGCCAGCAGCCGGGGGACAGAGACTAACTATGGCTACACCTTC.